The 7 T cell receptor beta chains presented below share a single source sample, sequenced in a study of cytomegalovirus exposure and HLA in healthy donors. Clones were sequenced by immunoSEQ multiplex PCR, and TCRdb holds only the in-frame ones, with some missing. This table has tens of thousands of clones, roughly 93% appearing once. Sequenced input: PBMCs. These receptors were obtained from a young woman in good health and CMV-seronegative.

V gene TRBV6-4 combines with J gene TRBJ2-2; D not resolved. CDR3 size: 13 residues. Germline values: CDR1 MRHNA, CDR2 SNTAGT. Trimming removed 4 bases at V and 7 bases at J, with 10 bases between. Here the CDR3 reads CASSAGGGGELFF. The CDR3 coding sequence is TGTGCCAGCAGTGCCGGCGGTGGCGGGGAGCTGTTTTTT.

The rearrangement links TRBV5-4 to TRBJ1-1, with unresolved D. The CDR3 runs to 13 residues. V gave up 1 base and J gave up 3 bases, with 7 bases separating them. Germline CDR1 and CDR2: SGHNT and YYREEE (reference sequence). CDR3 amino acids: CASSLRVDTEAFF. In DNA, the CDR3 is TGTGCCAGCAGCTTGCGGGTGGACACTGAAGCTTTCTTT.

The chain joins TRBV11-2 to TRBJ1-2; unclear D gene. CDR1 and CDR2 (germline): SGHAT, FQNNGV. V gave up 5 bases and J gave up 3 bases, with 7 bases separating them. The CDR3 has 12 amino acids. The CDR3 coding sequence is TGTGCCAGCAGCAGAGGGTACTATGGCTACACCTTC. Translation gives CASSRGYYGYTF.

The chain uses TRBV18 and TRBJ2-7; 7 bases fit TRBD1. Germline loops: CDR1 KGHSH, CDR2 LQKENI. Trimming at V came to 6 bases and at J to 4 bases, leaving 9 bases not matched to a gene. This CDR3 is 14 amino acids long. CDR3 region: CASSGDRALYEQYF. The CDR3 DNA follows: TGTGCCAGCTCGGGTGACAGGGCCCTATACGAGCAGTACTTC. Looking up the rest from reference TRBV18 and TRBJ2-7 gives the full variable domain: NAGVMQNPRHLVRRRGQEARLRCSPMKGHSHVYWYRQLPEEGLKFMVYLQKENIIDESGMPKERFSAEFPKEGPSILRIQQVVRGDSAAYFCASSGDRALYEQYFGPGTRLTVT.

V and J are TRBV9 and TRBJ2-5; D unclear. Germline loops: CDR1 SGDLS, CDR2 YYNGEE. The CDR3 runs 13 residues. V was cut by 2 bases and J by 4 bases, with 9 bases left in between. The CDR3 DNA reads as TGTGCCAGCAGCGTGTTGGTCGGAGAGACCCAGTACTTC. Protein product: CASSVLVGETQYF.

The genes are TRBV7-3 and TRBJ1-1; D not resolved. The CDR3 runs 13 residues. The V end lost 1 base, the J end lost 8 bases, and 11 bases lay between the germline ends. Germline V gene lookup returns CDR1 SGHTA and CDR2 FQGTGA. CDR3 sequence (DNA): TGTGCCAGCAGCTTAAACCCGGGGTCCGAAGCTTTCTTT. It is translated as CASSLNPGSEAFF. Complete variable domain (other parts from reference TRBV7-3 and TRBJ1-1): GAGVSQTPSNKVTEKGKYVELRCDPISGHTALYWYRQSLGQGPEFLIYFQGTGAADDSGLPNDRFFAVRPEGSVSTLKIQRTERGDSAVYLCASSLNPGSEAFFGQGTRLTVV.

The chain links TRBV6-5 to TRBJ2-7, with a possible D match to TRBD1 (5 bases). V was clipped by 4 bases and J by 4 bases, with 17 bases between them. In germline, CDR1 is MNHEY, CDR2 SVGAGI. The CDR3 has 15 amino acids. The chain's CDR3 is CASSSSTVGYYEQYF. The DNA of the CDR3 is TGTGCCAGCAGTTCCTCGACAGTAGGTTATTACGAGCAGTACTTC.